These 10 T cell receptor beta chains were sequenced from one sample in a study of shared clonotypes between healthy human individuals. Data came from immunoSEQ multiplex PCR; TCRdb stores just in-frame clones and leaves some out. The sample gives a few million clones, around 90% of which show up once; under 0.15% is in the top ten. The material sequenced was naive CD4+ T cells sorted from blood. The subset denotes: CD45RA+ positively selected. These receptors were obtained from a man younger than 35 in good health.

On this clone: This specimen includes other DNA sequences encoding the same CDR3. CDR3 DNA sequence: TGTGCCAGCAGTTCGACTATGAACACTGAAGCTTTCTTT. Amino acid sequence: CASSSTMNTEAFF. This chain links TRBV28 with TRBJ1-1; no clear D. V was shortened by 4 bases and J by 0 bases, with 6 bases between the two germline ends. The CDR3 has 13 amino acids. Germline assignment: CDR1 MDHEN and CDR2 SYDVKM.

The chain employs TRBV19 and TRBJ2-3; tentatively, D is TRBD1 or TRBD2 (5 bases each). Germline V CDR1 and CDR2: LNHDA, SQIVND (reference sequence). CDR3 length equals 11 residues. Trimming removed 9 bases at V and 7 bases at J, with 11 bases between. CDR3 sequence: CASGDRYTQYF. DNA of the CDR3: TGTGCCAGCGGGGACCGGTATACGCAGTATTTT.

The J gene is TRBJ2-3, the V gene TRBV19; unclear D gene. V lost 6 bases and J 4 bases, leaving 23 bases between the germline ends. CDR3 length equals 17 residues. Germline V CDR1 and CDR2: LNHDA, SQIVND (reference sequence). The CDR3 sequence: CASSRRLAWVSPDTQYF. The CDR3 DNA reads as TGTGCCAGTAGCCGTCGACTCGCCTGGGTGAGCCCAGATACGCAGTATTTT.

The genes are TRBV5-1 and TRBJ2-6; D possibly corresponds to TRBD1 (6 bases). The germline V gene has CDR1 SGHRS and CDR2 YFSETQ. CDR3 size: 16 residues. Trimming removed 4 bases at V and 0 bases at J, with 11 bases between. Here the CDR3 DNA reads TGCGCCAGCAGCATAGGACAGATCTCTGGGGCCAACGTCCTGACTTTC. It codes for CASSIGQISGANVLTF.

This clone was observed once. V and J are TRBV7-9 and TRBJ1-3; D gene uncertain. The CDR3 covers 15 residues. In germline, CDR1 is SEHNR, CDR2 FQNEAQ (reference sequence). Trimming removed 2 bases at V and 2 bases at J, with 10 bases between. CDR3 amino acids: CASSLPGKAGNTIYF. The CDR3 nucleotides are TGTGCCAGCAGCTTACCCGGGAAGGCTGGAAACACCATATATTTT.

The J gene is TRBJ2-5, the V gene TRBV6-1; no clear D gene. Germline CDR1 is MNHNS and CDR2 is SASEGT. This CDR3 is 14 amino acids long. Trimming took 0 bases from V and 2 from J, leaving 7 bases between them. The CDR3 coding sequence is TGTGCCAGCAGTGAAGCCACGAGACAAGAGACCCAGTACTTC. It codes for CASSEATRQETQYF.

This chain connects TRBV5-4 to TRBJ2-7; D perhaps matches TRBD1 (6 bases). Germline V CDR1 and CDR2: SGHNT, YYREEE (reference sequence). The germline V and J ends were trimmed by 2 bases and 2 bases, with 23 bases remaining between them. The CDR3 spans 18 residues. CDR3 loop: CASSFSTLWGPHTYEQYF. For the CDR3, the DNA is TGTGCCAGCAGCTTTAGCACATTATGGGGGCCTCATACCTACGAGCAGTACTTC.

The rearrangement uses TRBV6-1 and TRBJ2-7; TRBD1 is a possible D gene (5 bases). V lost 6 bases and J lost 2, with 11 bases in between. Germline V gene sequence: CDR1 MNHNS, CDR2 SASEGT. The CDR3 covers 13 residues. CDR3: CASRGVTAYEQYF. As DNA, the CDR3 is TGTGCCAGCAGAGGGGTCACGGCCTACGAGCAGTACTTC.

The CDR3: CASKKEEKWAKNIQYF. DNA of the CDR3: TGCGCCAGCAAAAAGGAGGAAAAGTGGGCCAAAAACATTCAGTACTTC. The chain has TRBV5-1 and TRBJ2-4, with D tentatively TRBD2 (5 bases). This CDR3 comprises 16 residues. Germline CDR1 reads SGHRS; CDR2 reads YFSETQ. Trimming removed 6 bases from V and 1 base from J, with 17 bases in between.

For the CDR3, the DNA is TGTGCCAGTAGTGATCGACAGGGGGCTGGCTATGGCTACACCTTC. Protein sequence: CASSDRQGAGYGYTF. The chain is built from TRBV19 and TRBJ1-2; 10 positions match TRBD1. V lost 5 bases, J lost 4 bases, and 7 bases stayed unmatched. CDR3 length: 15 residues. The V gene's germline CDR1 is LNHDA and CDR2 SQIVND (reference sequence).